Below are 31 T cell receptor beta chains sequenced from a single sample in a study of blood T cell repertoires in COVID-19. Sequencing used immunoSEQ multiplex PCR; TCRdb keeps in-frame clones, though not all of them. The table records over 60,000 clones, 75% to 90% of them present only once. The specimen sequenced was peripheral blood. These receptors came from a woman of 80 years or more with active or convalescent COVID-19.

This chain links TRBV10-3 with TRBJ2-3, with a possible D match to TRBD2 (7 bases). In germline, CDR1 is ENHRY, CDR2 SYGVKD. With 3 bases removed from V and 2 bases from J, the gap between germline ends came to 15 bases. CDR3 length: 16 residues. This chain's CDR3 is CAISEVLGGATDTQYF. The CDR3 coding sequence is TGTGCCATCAGTGAAGTGCTTGGGGGGGCCACAGATACGCAGTATTTT.

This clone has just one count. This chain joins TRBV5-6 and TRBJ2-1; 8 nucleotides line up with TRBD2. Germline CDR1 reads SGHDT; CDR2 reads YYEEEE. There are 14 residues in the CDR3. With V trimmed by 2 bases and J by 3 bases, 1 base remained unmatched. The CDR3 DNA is TGTGCCAGCAGCTTCGCGGGGGGCTACAATGAGCAGTTCTTC. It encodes CASSFAGGYNEQFF.

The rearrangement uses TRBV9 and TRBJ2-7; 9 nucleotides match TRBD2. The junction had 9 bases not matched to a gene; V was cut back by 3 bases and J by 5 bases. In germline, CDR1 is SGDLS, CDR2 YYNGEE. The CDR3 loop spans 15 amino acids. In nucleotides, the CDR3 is TGTGCCAGCAGCGCCCGTGGACTAGCGAAAAACGAGCAGTACTTC. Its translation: CASSARGLAKNEQYF.

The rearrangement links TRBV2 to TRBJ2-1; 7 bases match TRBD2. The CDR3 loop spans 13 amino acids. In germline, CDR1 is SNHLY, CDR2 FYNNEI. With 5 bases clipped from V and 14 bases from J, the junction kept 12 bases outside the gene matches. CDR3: CASSPGTNRLEFF. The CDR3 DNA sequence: TGTGCCAGCAGTCCCGGGACTAATAGGTTGGAGTTCTTC.

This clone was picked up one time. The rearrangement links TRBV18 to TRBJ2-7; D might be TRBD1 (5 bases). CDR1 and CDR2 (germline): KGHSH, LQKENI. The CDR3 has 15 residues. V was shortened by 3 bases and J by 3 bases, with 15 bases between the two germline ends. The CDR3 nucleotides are TGTGCCAGCTCACCCCTAGGGGCATTTCACTACGAGCAGTACTTC. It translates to CASSPLGAFHYEQYF.

The CDR3 bases are TGCGCCAGCAGCCCTGGGGTCGACAGCCTTCAGCCCCAGCATTTT. As protein: CASSPGVDSLQPQHF. The chain employs TRBV5-1 and TRBJ1-5, with D tentatively TRBD1 (5 bases). Germline loops: CDR1 SGHRS, CDR2 YFSETQ. Trimming cost V 4 bases and J 6 bases, with 17 bases left between them. CDR3 length equals 15 residues.

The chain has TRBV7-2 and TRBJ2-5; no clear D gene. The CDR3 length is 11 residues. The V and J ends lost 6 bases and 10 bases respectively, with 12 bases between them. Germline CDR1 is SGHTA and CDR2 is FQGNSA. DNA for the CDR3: TGTGCCAGCAGAAATGCGGAAGGCCAGTACTTC. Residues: CASRNAEGQYF.

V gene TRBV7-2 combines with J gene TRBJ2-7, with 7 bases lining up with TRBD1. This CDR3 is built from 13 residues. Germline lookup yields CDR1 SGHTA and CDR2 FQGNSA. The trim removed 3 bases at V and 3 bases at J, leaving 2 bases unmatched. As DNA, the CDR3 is TGTGCCAGCAGCTTGGGGACAGTCTACGAGCAGTACTTC. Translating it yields CASSLGTVYEQYF.

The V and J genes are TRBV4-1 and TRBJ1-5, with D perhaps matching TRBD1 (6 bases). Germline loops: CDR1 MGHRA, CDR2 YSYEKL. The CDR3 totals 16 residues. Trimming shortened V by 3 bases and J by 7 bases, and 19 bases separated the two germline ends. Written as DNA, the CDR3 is TGCGCCAGCAGCCACCTGTTACAGGGAGTAAGGCAGCCCCAGCATTTT. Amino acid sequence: CASSHLLQGVRQPQHF.

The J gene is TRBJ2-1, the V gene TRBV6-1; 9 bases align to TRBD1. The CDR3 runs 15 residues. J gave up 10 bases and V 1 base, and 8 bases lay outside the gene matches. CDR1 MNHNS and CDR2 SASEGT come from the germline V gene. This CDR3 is CASSEVGQGIHEQFF. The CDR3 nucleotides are TGTGCCAGCAGTGAAGTGGGACAGGGAATACACGAGCAGTTCTTC.

The CDR3: CAISESGQGGYTF. CDR3 bases: TGTGCCATCAGTGAATCGGGACAGGGTGGCTACACCTTC. This chain connects TRBV10-3 to TRBJ1-2; TRBD1 agrees at 9 bases. CDR1 is ENHRY, CDR2 SYGVKD, per germline. The junction had 3 bases not matched to a gene; V was cut back by 3 bases and J by 7 bases. CDR3 length equals 13 residues.

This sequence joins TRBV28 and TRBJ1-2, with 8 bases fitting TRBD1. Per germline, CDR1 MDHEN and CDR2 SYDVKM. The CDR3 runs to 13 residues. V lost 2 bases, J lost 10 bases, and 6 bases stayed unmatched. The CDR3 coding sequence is TGTGCCAGCAGTTTACAGGGGGCTATCGACTACACCTTC. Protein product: CASSLQGAIDYTF.

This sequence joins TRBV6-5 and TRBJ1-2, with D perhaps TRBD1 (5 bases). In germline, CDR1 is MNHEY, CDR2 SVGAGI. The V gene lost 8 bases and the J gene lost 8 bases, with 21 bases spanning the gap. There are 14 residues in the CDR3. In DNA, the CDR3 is TGTGCCAGCGGACCCGGGGCCAACCGGGGGGGCTACACCTTC. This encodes CASGPGANRGGYTF.

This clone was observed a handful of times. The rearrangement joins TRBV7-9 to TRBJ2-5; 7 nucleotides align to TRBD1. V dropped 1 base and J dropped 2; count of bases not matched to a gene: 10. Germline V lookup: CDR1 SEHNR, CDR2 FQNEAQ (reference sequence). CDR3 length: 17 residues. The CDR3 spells CASSLGARTGLQETQYF. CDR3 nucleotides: TGTGCCAGCAGCTTAGGAGCCCGGACAGGCCTGCAAGAGACCCAGTACTTC.

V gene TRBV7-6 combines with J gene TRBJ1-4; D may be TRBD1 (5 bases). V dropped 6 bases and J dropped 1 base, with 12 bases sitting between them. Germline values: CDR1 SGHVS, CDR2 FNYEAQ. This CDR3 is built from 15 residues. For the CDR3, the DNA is TGTGCCAGCAGGGGGGGGGTCGAAACTAATGAAAAACTGTTTTTT. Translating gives CASRGGVETNEKLFF.

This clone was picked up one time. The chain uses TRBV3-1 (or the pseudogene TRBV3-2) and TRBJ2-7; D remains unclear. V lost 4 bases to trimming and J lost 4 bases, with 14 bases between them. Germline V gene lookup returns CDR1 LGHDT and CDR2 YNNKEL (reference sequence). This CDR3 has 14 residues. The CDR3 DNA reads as TGTGCCAGCAGCCCTTTTGGTTACGGTTACGAGCAGTACTTC. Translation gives CASSPFGYGYEQYF.

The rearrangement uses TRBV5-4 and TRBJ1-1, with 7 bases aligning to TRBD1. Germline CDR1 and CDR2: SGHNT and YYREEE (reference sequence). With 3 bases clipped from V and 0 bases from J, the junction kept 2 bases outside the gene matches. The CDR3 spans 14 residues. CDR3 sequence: CASSWGQMNTEAFF. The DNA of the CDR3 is TGTGCCAGCAGCTGGGGACAGATGAACACTGAAGCTTTCTTT.

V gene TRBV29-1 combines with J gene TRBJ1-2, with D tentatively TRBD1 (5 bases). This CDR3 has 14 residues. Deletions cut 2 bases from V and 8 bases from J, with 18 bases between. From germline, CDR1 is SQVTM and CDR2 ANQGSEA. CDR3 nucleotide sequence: TGCAGCGTTGAACAAACCCCGACAGTTATGGGCTACACCTTC. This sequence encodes CSVEQTPTVMGYTF.

CDR3 residues: CASRQTSGEYTDTQYF. The CDR3 DNA follows: TGTGCCAGCAGACAAACTAGCGGGGAATACACAGATACGCAGTATTTT. The chain has TRBV7-8 and TRBJ2-3; 10 nucleotides agree with TRBD2. Germline-derived CDR1 and CDR2 are SGHVS and FQNEAQ. V lost 6 bases and J lost 2; bases outside the gene matches: 8. The CDR3 has 16 residues.

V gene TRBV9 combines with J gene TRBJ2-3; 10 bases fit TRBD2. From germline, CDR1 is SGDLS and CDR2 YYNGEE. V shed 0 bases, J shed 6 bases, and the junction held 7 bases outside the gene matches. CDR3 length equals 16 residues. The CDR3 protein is CASSVGSGGVRDTQYF. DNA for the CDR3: TGTGCCAGCAGCGTAGGAAGCGGGGGGGTCAGGGATACGCAGTATTTT.

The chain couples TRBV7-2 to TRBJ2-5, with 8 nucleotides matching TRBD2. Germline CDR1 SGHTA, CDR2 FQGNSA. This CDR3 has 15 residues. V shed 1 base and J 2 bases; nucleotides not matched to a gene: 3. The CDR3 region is CASSLVLAEQETQYF. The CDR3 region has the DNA TGTGCCAGCAGCTTAGTACTAGCGGAACAAGAGACCCAGTACTTC.

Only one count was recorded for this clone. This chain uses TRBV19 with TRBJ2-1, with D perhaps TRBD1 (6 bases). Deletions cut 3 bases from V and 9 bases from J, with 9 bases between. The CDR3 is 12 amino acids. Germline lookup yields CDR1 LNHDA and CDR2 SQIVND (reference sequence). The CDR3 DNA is TGTGCCAGTAGTATTAGGGACACTGAGCAGTTCTTC. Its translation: CASSIRDTEQFF.

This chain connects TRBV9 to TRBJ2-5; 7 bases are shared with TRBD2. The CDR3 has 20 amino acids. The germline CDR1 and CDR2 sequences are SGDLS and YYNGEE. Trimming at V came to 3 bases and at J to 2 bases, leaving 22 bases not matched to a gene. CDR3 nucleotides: TGTGCCAGCAGCGCCGACCCTCGGAGATGGCCTAGCGGAGAGCAAGAGACCCAGTACTTC. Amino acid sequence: CASSADPRRWPSGEQETQYF. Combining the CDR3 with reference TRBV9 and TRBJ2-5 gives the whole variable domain DSGVTQTPKHLITATGQRVTLRCSPRSGDLSVYWYQQSLDQGLQFLIQYYNGEERAKGNILERFSAQQFPDLHSELNLSSLELGDSALYFCASSADPRRWPSGEQETQYFGPGTRLLVL.

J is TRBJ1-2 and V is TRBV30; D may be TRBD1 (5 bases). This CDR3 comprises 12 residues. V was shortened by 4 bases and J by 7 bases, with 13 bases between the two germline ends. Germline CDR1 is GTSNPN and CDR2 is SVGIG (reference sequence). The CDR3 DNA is TGTGCCTGGAATTACGGGGGGATTGGCTACACCTTC. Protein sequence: CAWNYGGIGYTF.

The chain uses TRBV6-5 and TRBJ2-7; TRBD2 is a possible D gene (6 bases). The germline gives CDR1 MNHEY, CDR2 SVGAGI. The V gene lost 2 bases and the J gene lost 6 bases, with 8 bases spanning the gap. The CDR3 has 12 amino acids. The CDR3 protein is CASSYGRGEQYF. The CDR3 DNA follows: TGTGCCAGCAGTTACGGGCGGGGCGAGCAGTACTTC.

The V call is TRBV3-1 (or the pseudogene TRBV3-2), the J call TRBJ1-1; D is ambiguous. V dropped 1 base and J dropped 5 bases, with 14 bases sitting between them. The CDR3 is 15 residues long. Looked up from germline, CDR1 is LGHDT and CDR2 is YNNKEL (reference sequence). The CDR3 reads CASSQAVRSGTEAFF. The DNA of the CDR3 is TGTGCCAGCAGCCAAGCGGTCAGGTCAGGTACTGAAGCTTTCTTT.

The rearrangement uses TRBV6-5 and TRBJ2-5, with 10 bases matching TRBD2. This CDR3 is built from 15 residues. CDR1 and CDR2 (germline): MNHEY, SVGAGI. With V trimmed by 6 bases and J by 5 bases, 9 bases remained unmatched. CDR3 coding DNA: TGTGCCAGCAGGGAGAGCGGGGGGGCCGGGGAGACCCAGTACTTC. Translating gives CASRESGGAGETQYF.

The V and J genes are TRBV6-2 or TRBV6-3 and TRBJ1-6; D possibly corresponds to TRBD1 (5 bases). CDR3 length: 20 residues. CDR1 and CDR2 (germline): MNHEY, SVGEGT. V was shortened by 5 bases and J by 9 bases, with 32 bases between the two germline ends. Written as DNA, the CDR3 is TGTGCCAGCAGTGCCGTTGGGCGTGGGGCGAACCGATTCGCAATTTCACCCCTCCACTTT. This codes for CASSAVGRGANRFAISPLHF.

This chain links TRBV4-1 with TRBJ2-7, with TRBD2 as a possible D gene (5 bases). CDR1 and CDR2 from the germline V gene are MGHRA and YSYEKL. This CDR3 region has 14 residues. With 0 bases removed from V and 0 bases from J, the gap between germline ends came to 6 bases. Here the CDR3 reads CASSQDGSSYEQYF. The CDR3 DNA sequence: TGCGCCAGCAGCCAAGATGGGAGCTCCTACGAGCAGTACTTC.

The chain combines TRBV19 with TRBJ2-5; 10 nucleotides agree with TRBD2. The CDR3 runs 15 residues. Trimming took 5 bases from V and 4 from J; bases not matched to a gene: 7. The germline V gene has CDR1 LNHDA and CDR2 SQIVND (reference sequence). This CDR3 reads CASSELAGGGETQYF. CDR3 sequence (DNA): TGTGCCAGTAGTGAGTTAGCGGGGGGTGGAGAGACCCAGTACTTC.

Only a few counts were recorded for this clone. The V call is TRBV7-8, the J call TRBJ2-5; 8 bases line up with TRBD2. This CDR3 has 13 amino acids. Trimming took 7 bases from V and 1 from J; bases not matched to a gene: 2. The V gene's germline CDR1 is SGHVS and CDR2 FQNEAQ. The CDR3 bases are TGTGCCAGCAAGGGACTAGGCCAAGAGACCCAGTACTTC. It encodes CASKGLGQETQYF.